These 24 T cell receptor beta chains share one sample of origin, sequenced in a study of blood T cells in healthy people across ages. A second PCR of 7 to 11 cycles used a sample-barcoded 5' primer and a J-beta primer mix. TCRdb re-called the 5' RACE reads through MiXCR, storing one row per CDR3 protein. The sample yields about 800,000 distinct CDR3 sequences, 20% to 25% seen once. These data are also associated with another study on T cells of mothers and their children.

The sample taken for sequencing was blood. These receptor sequences come from a boy aged 5-17 years in good health.

This chain uses TRBV28 with TRBJ1-5, with D perhaps TRBD1 (5 bases). The CDR3 runs 14 residues. V was pared by 7 bases and J by 4 bases, with 14 bases between. CDR1 MDHEN and CDR2 SYDVKM come from the germline V gene. CDR3 loop: CASTGTRGNQPQHF. CDR3 coding DNA: TGTGCCAGCACCGGGACCCGAGGAAATCAGCCCCAGCATTTT.

This clonotype was counted a few times. The chain couples TRBV6-6 to TRBJ1-2, with 7 bases matching TRBD1. The CDR3 has 15 amino acids. V lost 6 bases, J lost 7 bases, and 14 bases stayed unmatched. Germline-derived CDR1 and CDR2 are MNHNY and SVGAGI (reference sequence). CDR3 sequence reads: CASSLPRDSTGGYTF. The CDR3 nucleotides are TGTGCCAGCAGCCTTCCCCGGGACAGCACTGGTGGCTACACCTTC.

The rearrangement links TRBV4-3 to TRBJ1-4, with no clear D. Germline lookup yields CDR1 LGHNA and CDR2 YSLEER. The CDR3 runs to 15 residues. The V end was cut by 0 bases, the J end by 4 bases, with 9 bases between. CDR3 DNA: TGCGCCAGCAGCCAAGACGGAAGGGATAATGAAAAACTGTTTTTT. It yields the protein CASSQDGRDNEKLFF.

The chain joins TRBV29-1 to TRBJ2-7; D is perhaps TRBD1 (5 bases). The CDR3 covers 15 residues. Between the trimmed V and J ends, which lost 1 base and 3 bases, there was a span of 16 bases. In germline, CDR1 is SQVTM, CDR2 ANQGSEA. Here the CDR3 reads CSVEGTRGSNYEQYF. The CDR3 coding sequence is TGCAGCGTTGAAGGGACAAGGGGCAGCAACTACGAGCAGTACTTC.

This clonotype showed up just a few times. This chain joins TRBV6-5 and TRBJ2-5; TRBD2 matches 7 bases. From germline, CDR1 is MNHEY and CDR2 SVGAGI. V lost 0 bases to trimming and J lost 5 bases; unmatched junction nucleotides: 15. The CDR3 length is 18 residues. CDR3 residues: CASSYSIPAAGDKETQYF. The DNA for the CDR3 is TGTGCCAGCAGTTACTCGATTCCGGCGGCGGGGGATAAGGAGACCCAGTACTTC.

The chain links TRBV19 to TRBJ2-1; 8 nucleotides agree with TRBD2. CDR3 length: 13 residues. CDR1 is LNHDA, CDR2 SQIVND, per germline (reference sequence). Losses at the gene ends were 5 bases for V and 8 bases for J; bases not matched to a gene: 5. CDR3 in DNA: TGTGCCAGTAGTGATCGGGAGGGCGATGAGCAGTTCTTC. Translated, it gives CASSDREGDEQFF.

This clonotype was picked up a small number of times. A junction boundary mismatches the germline segment, possibly from a read error. This sequence joins TRBV14 and TRBJ2-5, with TRBD2 matching 12 bases. This CDR3 region has 14 residues. Per germline, CDR1 SGHDN and CDR2 FVKESK. The DNA of the CDR3 is TGTGCCAGCAGCCTTACCCGGACTAGCGGGACAAGGGACTTC. Protein product: CASSLTRTSGTRDF. The full variable domain, completed using reference TRBV14 and TRBJ2-5, is EAGVTQFPSHSVIEKGQTVTLRCDPISGHDNLYWYRRVMGKEIKFLLHFVKESKQDESGMPNNRFLAERTGGTYSTLKVQPAELEDSGVYFCASSLTRTSGTRDFGPGTRLLVL.

V usage is TRBV20-1 and J usage is TRBJ2-1; 9 nucleotides line up with TRBD1. The CDR3 is 16 residues long. Germline V gene lookup returns CDR1 DFQATT and CDR2 SNEGSKA (reference sequence). The V segment lost 5 bases and the J segment 7 bases; nucleotides outside the gene matches: 15. Written as DNA, the CDR3 is TGCAGTGCTGACCTAACGGGACAGGGTATCTGGAATGAGCAGTTCTTC. Its translation is CSADLTGQGIWNEQFF.

This clonotype was observed a few times. The CDR3 DNA sequence: TGTGCCAGCAGGAGAACCGGGACTAGCGCCTCTAGCACAGATACGCAGTATTTT. Translated, it gives CASRRTGTSASSTDTQYF. This sequence joins TRBV12-3 or TRBV12-4 and TRBJ2-3; 10 bases are a match to TRBD2. The CDR3 has 18 residues. V was clipped by 6 bases and J by 0 bases; unmatched bases: 12.

The chain combines TRBV7-9 with TRBJ1-3; D remains unclear. The germline V and J ends were trimmed by 3 bases and 10 bases, with 13 bases remaining between them. Germline CDR1 and CDR2: SEHNR and FQNEAQ (reference sequence). The CDR3 is 13 amino acids. This CDR3 is CASSFVELRTIYF. CDR3 sequence (DNA): TGTGCCAGCAGCTTTGTCGAGTTACGGACCATATATTTT.

In this sample, this clonotype turned up a few times. The chain joins TRBV2 to TRBJ2-5; 9 bases map to TRBD1. This CDR3 has 15 amino acids. V shed 5 bases and J 4 bases; nucleotides not matched to a gene: 8. CDR1 is SNHLY, CDR2 FYNNEI, per germline. CDR3 nucleotides: TGTGCCAGCAGTCCGGGACAGGGTCGCTCAGAGACCCAGTACTTC. It encodes CASSPGQGRSETQYF.

The gene calls are TRBV13 and TRBJ2-3; no firm D call. The ends were cut back, 2 bases at V and 1 base at J, with 10 bases in the middle. This CDR3 is 15 amino acids long. In germline, CDR1 is PRHDT, CDR2 FYEKMQ (reference sequence). Written as DNA, the CDR3 is TGTGCCAGCAGCTTAATCTCTTCTCGCACAGATACGCAGTATTTT. This sequence encodes CASSLISSRTDTQYF. The full variable domain, in which reference TRBV13 and TRBJ2-3 provide the parts outside the CDR3, is AAGVIQSPRHLIKEKRETATLKCYPIPRHDTVYWYQQGPGQDPQFLISFYEKMQSDKGSIPDRFSAQQFSDYHSELNMSSLELGDSALYFCASSLISSRTDTQYFGPGTRLTVL.

The chain recombines TRBV12-3 or TRBV12-4 with TRBJ2-7, with D hard to call. The ends were cut back, 3 bases at V and 3 bases at J, with 9 bases in the middle. The CDR3 has 13 residues. Here the CDR3 reads CASSFWSSYEQYF. DNA for the CDR3: TGTGCCAGCAGTTTTTGGTCCAGCTACGAGCAGTACTTC.

The rearrangement links TRBV29-1 to TRBJ2-1, with 8 bases lining up with TRBD2. The germline V gene has CDR1 SQVTM and CDR2 ANQGSEA. Trimming cost V 0 bases and J 8 bases; bases outside gene matches: 9. The CDR3 sequence is 15 residues long. CDR3 amino acids: CSVEDWEREPDEQFF. The CDR3 DNA follows: TGCAGCGTTGAAGATTGGGAGCGGGAGCCCGATGAGCAGTTCTTC.

The sample holds one count of this clonotype. At one of its ends the junction is not consistent with the germline gene, which may arise from a read error. The chain couples TRBV12-3 or TRBV12-4 to TRBJ2-3; D may correspond to TRBD1 or TRBD2 (5 bases each). The CDR3 has 15 residues. Here the CDR3 DNA reads TGTGCCAGCAGTCCTGGCGGACTCGGGGCAGATATGCAGTATTTT. It codes for CASSPGGLGADMQYF.

As for this clonotype: As the CDR3 is not closed by the conserved phenylalanine or tryptophan, this likely results from a read error. Because the CDR3's place on the DNA is in doubt, the DNA is left out and the CDR3 is given as listed by TCRdb. This chain links TRBV11-2 with TRBJ2-7. Germline lookup yields CDR1 SGHAT and CDR2 FQNNGV. From its first to its last residue, the CDR3 has 8 amino acids. CDR3 residues: CASSLDTK.

This clonotype turned up a few times. This rearrangement joins TRBV6-2 or TRBV6-3 to TRBJ2-4, with D unclear. Deletions cut 2 bases from V and 1 base from J, with 15 bases between. Per germline, CDR1 MNHEY and CDR2 SVGEGT. The CDR3 consists of 17 residues. The chain's CDR3 is CASSYRAQTTAKNIQYF. The CDR3 DNA reads TGTGCCAGCAGTTACCGGGCCCAGACCACCGCCAAAAACATTCAGTACTTC.

The chain has TRBV12-3 or TRBV12-4 and TRBJ2-5; D is undetermined. With 8 bases removed from V and 2 bases from J, the gap between germline ends came to 12 bases. The CDR3 is made up of 13 amino acids. The CDR3 nucleotides are TGTGCCAGCCAGCTACCCTTACAAGAGACCCAGTACTTC. Translation gives CASQLPLQETQYF.

The chain joins TRBV4-1 to TRBJ1-1; a weak D match, TRBD1 (6 bases). With 7 bases removed from V and 4 bases from J, the gap between germline ends came to 16 bases. The CDR3 totals 14 residues. The germline CDR1 and CDR2 sequences are MGHRA and YSYEKL. The CDR3: CASTWGGRGTEAFF. The CDR3 DNA sequence: TGCGCCAGCACCTGGGGGGGCCGGGGCACTGAAGCTTTCTTT.

V usage is TRBV7-2 and J usage is TRBJ2-3, with 7 nucleotides matching TRBD2. Germline CDR1 is SGHTA and CDR2 is FQGNSA. The CDR3 contains 16 residues. The junction had 8 bases not matched to a gene; V was cut back by 1 base and J by 4 bases. The DNA of the CDR3 is TGTGCCAGCAGCTTAGGGTCGGCGGGAGTGGCAGATACGCAGTATTTT. Its protein is CASSLGSAGVADTQYF.

This clonotype was detected once. J is TRBJ2-3 and V is TRBV5-6; possibly TRBD2 for D (6 bases). The germline V and J ends were trimmed by 4 bases and 6 bases, with 18 bases remaining between them. This CDR3 has 15 residues. Germline CDR1 SGHDT, CDR2 YYEEEE. In nucleotides, the CDR3 is TGTGCCAGCAGCCTCGGTGCGGGGTTCGGGGATACGCAGTATTTT. Amino acids: CASSLGAGFGDTQYF.

This chain uses TRBV20-1 with TRBJ1-1; D is uncertain. The V end was cut by 7 bases, the J end by 3 bases, with 12 bases between. CDR3 length: 12 amino acids. From germline, CDR1 is DFQATT and CDR2 SNEGSKA (reference sequence). The CDR3 is CSVRVADTEAFF. CDR3 DNA sequence: TGCAGTGTTCGGGTTGCGGACACTGAAGCTTTCTTT.

This clonotype occurred once. The J gene is TRBJ1-5, the V gene TRBV24-1, with 12 bases lining up with TRBD1. From germline, CDR1 is KGHDR and CDR2 SFDVKD. Trimming took 12 bases from V and 7 from J; bases not matched to a gene: 6. This CDR3 region has 13 residues. The chain's CDR3 is CAAGQGAGQPQHF. Written as DNA, the CDR3 is TGTGCCGCGGGACAGGGGGCAGGGCAGCCCCAGCATTTT.

The chain has TRBV3-1 and TRBJ2-7; 11 nucleotides agree with TRBD2. V lost 3 bases and J lost 0; bases outside the gene matches: 10. Per germline, CDR1 LGHDT and CDR2 YNNKEL (reference sequence). CDR3 length: 18 residues. This CDR3 is CASSQRILLAGVSYEQYF. CDR3 nucleotide sequence: TGTGCCAGCAGCCAGAGGATCCTACTAGCGGGAGTCTCCTACGAGCAGTACTTC.